The TCR beta chain under discussion was sequenced for a study of naive and memory T cell subsets. Ten or more counts support this clonotype. The antigen is undetermined. Points from the study as a whole: The RNA method is potentially sensitive to activation and differentiation changes.

The library had UMIs added by 3' ligation of an oligonucleotide to TCR cDNA. Input was about 1 to 1,100 ng of DNase-treated total RNA without cell sorting. Ligated cDNA underwent four rounds of PCR with nested alpha and beta constant region primers and SP2. For blood and skin samples, reverse transcription used TCR alpha and beta constant primers. TCRdb used MiXCR to reprocess the 5' RACE reads, holding one entry per CDR3 protein. The table records around 48,000 distinct CDR3 sequences, about 4.8% of them present only once. CDR1 SGHDN and CDR2 FVKESK come from the germline V gene. Trimming left V 0 bases short and J 9 bases short, with 6 bases between. This CDR3 region has 12 residues.

The chain carries TRBV14 and TRBJ2-1, with D unclear. The origin of this receptor is a female donor in good health. Here the CDR3 DNA reads TGTGCCAGCAGCCAAGATTGGAGTGAGCAGTTCTTC. This gives the protein CASSQDWSEQFF.